This T cell receptor (beta chain) appears in the sequencing data of a study of cytomegalovirus exposure and HLA in healthy donors. PCR involved 60 Vbeta and 13 Jbeta primers. The protocol was immunoSEQ multiplex PCR, while the TCRdb copy is restricted to in-frame clones and leaves out a portion. The data show about 200,000 clones, with around 82% seen just once and about 2.7% held by the top ten. Regarding the study as a whole: When presence/absence was analysed, sequencing depth was taken to be roughly uniform across donors. Information on immune exposure was restricted to one variable (CMV serostatus). Reported findings show TCR beta sequences accurately forecast HLA-A and HLA-B alleles in most subjects. When analyzed later, the rates of TCR association showed variation by HLA locus, with DRB1 the most and HLA-C the fewest.

The CDR3 is 15 residues long. V shed 5 bases, J shed 7 bases, and the junction held 9 bases outside the gene matches. From germline, CDR1 is GTSNPN and CDR2 SVGIG (reference sequence). As regards this clone: No antigen is known for it. Other nucleotide sequences from this sample produce the same CDR3.

This chain joins TRBV30 and TRBJ2-2; 11 bases match TRBD2. The sequencing input was PBMCs. This TCR was recovered from a woman between 25 and 40 years old in good health and CMV-seronegative. The CDR3, as DNA: TGTGCCTGGCGGAAGGGTAGCGGGAGGGGCGGGGAGCTGTTTTTT. Its protein product is CAWRKGSGRGGELFF.